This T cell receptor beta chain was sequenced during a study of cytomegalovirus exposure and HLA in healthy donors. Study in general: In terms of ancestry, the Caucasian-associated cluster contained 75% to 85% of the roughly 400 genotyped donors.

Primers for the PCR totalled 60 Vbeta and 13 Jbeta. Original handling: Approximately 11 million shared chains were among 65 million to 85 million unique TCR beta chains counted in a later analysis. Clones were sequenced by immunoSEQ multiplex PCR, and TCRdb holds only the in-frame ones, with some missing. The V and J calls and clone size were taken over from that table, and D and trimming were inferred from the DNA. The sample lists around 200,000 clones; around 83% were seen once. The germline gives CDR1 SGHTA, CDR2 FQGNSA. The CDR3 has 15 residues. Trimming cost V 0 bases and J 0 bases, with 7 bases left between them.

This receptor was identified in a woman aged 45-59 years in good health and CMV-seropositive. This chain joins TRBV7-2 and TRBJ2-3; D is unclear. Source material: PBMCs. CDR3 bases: TGTGCCAGCAGCTTAGCCAGATCTAGCACAGATACGCAGTATTTT. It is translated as CASSLARSSTDTQYF.